This T cell receptor (beta chain) is drawn from a study of beta chain features in type 1 diabetes. Study summary: All samples together contributed 100 million to 120 million sorted cells for examination.

Study results and caveats: Researchers reported that naive, central memory and Treg TCRB repertoires appeared more similar in patients than in healthy donors. Type 1 diabetes patients had moderately but significantly shorter TCRB CDR3s in all four CD4+ subsets.

With respect to this clone: Its antigen is currently unknown.

V was shortened by 1 base and J by 7 bases, with 11 bases between the two germline ends. CDR3 size: 15 residues. CDR1 and CDR2 (germline): SGHVS, FQNEAQ. What was sequenced were expressed TCRB transcripts, since all of the isolated RNA had been reverse transcribed. TCRdb's table, derived via immunoSEQ multiplex PCR, lists solely in-frame clones and lacks some. The sample records 130,000 or so clones, 17% being singletons. Material: central memory CD4+ T cells from blood. The V and J genes are TRBV7-8 and TRBJ1-6; D is undetermined. The source is a man aged 18 to 29 with type 1 diabetes. This chain's CDR3 is CASSLVIEANSPLHF. CDR3 nucleotide sequence: TGTGCCAGCAGCTTAGTAATAGAGGCAAATTCACCCCTCCACTTT.